Below are 29 T cell receptor beta chains sequenced from a single sample in a study of T-cell memory formation after mild COVID-19. TCRdb redid the calling of the 5' RACE reads with MiXCR, one entry per CDR3 protein. The sample carries approximately 500,000 distinct CDR3 sequences, roughly 23% recorded once. The sequenced material came from PBMCs or a T cell subset sorted from them (not recorded which). These receptors all come from an adult woman who had mild COVID-19 (a few samples of this study predate the infection). Cell type and time point are not known.

The rearrangement uses TRBV18 and TRBJ2-7; 7 positions agree with TRBD1. With 3 bases clipped from V and 0 bases from J, the junction kept 14 bases outside the gene matches. The CDR3 is 18 residues long. Germline V gives CDR1 KGHSH, CDR2 LQKENI. The chain's CDR3 is CASSPSSRQGAYSYEQYF. The CDR3 region has the DNA TGTGCCAGCTCACCTTCTTCCCGACAGGGCGCTTACTCCTACGAGCAGTACTTC.

This clonotype came up a few times. This chain connects TRBV19 to TRBJ2-7; no clear D gene. Germline V gives CDR1 LNHDA, CDR2 SQIVND (reference sequence). The CDR3 is made up of 13 amino acids. Trimming stripped 6 bases from V and 2 bases from J, with 11 bases between. The CDR3 DNA is TGTGCCAGTAGGGACCACCACACCTACGAGCAGTACTTC. This translates into CASRDHHTYEQYF.

The gene calls are TRBV4-3 and TRBJ1-2, with TRBD1 as a possible D gene (6 bases). V lost 1 base to trimming and J lost 4 bases, with 13 bases between them. Per germline, CDR1 LGHNA and CDR2 YSLEER. The CDR3 extends over 15 amino acids. DNA for the CDR3: TGCGCCAGCAGCCAAGGCCCCGACAGGTCCTATGGCTACACCTTC. The encoded protein is CASSQGPDRSYGYTF.

This sequence joins TRBV2 and TRBJ2-7, with 13 nucleotides matching TRBD2. CDR1 is SNHLY and CDR2 is FYNNEI in the germline V gene. There are 15 residues in the CDR3. V lost 4 bases to trimming and J lost 4 bases; unmatched junction nucleotides: 4. This chain's CDR3 is CASSGTSGSAYEQYF. The CDR3 DNA reads as TGTGCCAGCAGTGGGACTAGCGGGAGTGCGTACGAGCAGTACTTC.

The genes are TRBV6-2 or TRBV6-3 and TRBJ2-1, with 13 bases fitting TRBD2. From germline, CDR1 is MNHEY and CDR2 SVGEGT. The CDR3 loop spans 18 amino acids. V lost 2 bases, J lost 4 bases, and 8 bases stayed unmatched. The CDR3 DNA sequence: TGTGCCAGCAGTTACACCGGACTAGCGGGAGCTCGGTACAATGAGCAGTTCTTC. It yields the protein CASSYTGLAGARYNEQFF.

This chain links TRBV5-1 with TRBJ2-1; TRBD2 aligns across 8 bases. Germline CDR1 is SGHRS and CDR2 is YFSETQ. The CDR3 consists of 14 residues. Unmatched junction bases numbered 3, after V lost 0 bases and J lost 7 bases. This chain's CDR3 is CASSLVSGKNEQFF. CDR3 sequence (DNA): TGCGCCAGCAGCTTGGTTAGCGGGAAGAATGAGCAGTTCTTC. Using reference TRBV5-1 and TRBJ2-1 for the parts outside the CDR3, the full variable domain is KAGVTQTPRYLIKTRGQQVTLSCSPISGHRSVSWYQQTPGQGLQFLFEYFSETQRNKGNFPGRFSGRQFSNSRSEMNVSTLELGDSALYLCASSLVSGKNEQFFGPGTRLTVL.

The chain has TRBV4-1 and TRBJ2-3, with D uncertain. Germline V CDR1 and CDR2: MGHRA, YSYEKL. The V gene lost 0 bases and the J gene lost 1 base, with 11 bases spanning the gap. This CDR3 is built from 16 residues. CDR3 in DNA: TGCGCCAGCAGCCAAGAGGTAGACCAACGCACAGATACGCAGTATTTT. It translates to CASSQEVDQRTDTQYF.

The gene calls are TRBV2 and TRBJ2-7, with 7 bases aligning to TRBD1. CDR1 is SNHLY and CDR2 is FYNNEI in the germline V gene. The CDR3 totals 16 residues. The V and J ends lost 6 bases and 4 bases, in that order; junction bases with no gene match: 15. The CDR3 DNA reads TGTGCCAGCAGCCGGCGACAGGGTGATGTAGGTTACGAGCAGTACTTC. It specifies CASSRRQGDVGYEQYF. Looking up the rest from reference TRBV2 and TRBJ2-7 gives the full variable domain: EPEVTQTPSHQVTQMGQEVILRCVPISNHLYFYWYRQILGQKVEFLVSFYNNEISEKSEIFDDQFSVERPDGSNFTLKIRSTKLEDSAMYFCASSRRQGDVGYEQYFGPGTRLTVT.

V gene TRBV2 combines with J gene TRBJ2-1; 7 bases align to TRBD1. With V trimmed by 9 bases and J by 15 bases, 11 bases remained unmatched. Germline V gives CDR1 SNHLY, CDR2 FYNNEI. The length of the CDR3 is 11 residues. In DNA, the CDR3 is TGTGCCAGTCTGGGGCAGGGGGTCCGGTTCTTC. This gives the protein CASLGQGVRFF.

This clonotype was observed a handful of times. The CDR3 region is CASSRGRLAGVREQFF. The DNA for the CDR3 is TGCGCCAGCAGCCGCGGGCGACTAGCGGGAGTTCGGGAGCAGTTCTTC. This sequence joins TRBV4-1 and TRBJ2-1; 12 bases line up with TRBD2. CDR3 length: 16 residues. V gave up 4 bases and J gave up 10 bases; unmatched junction bases: 11. Germline-derived CDR1 and CDR2 are MGHRA and YSYEKL.

Comments on this clonotype: A junction boundary mismatches the germline segment, possibly from a read error. The V call is TRBV7-6, the J call TRBJ2-3; D uncertain. Germline lookup yields CDR1 SGHVS and CDR2 FNYEAQ. The CDR3 totals 15 residues. Written as DNA, the CDR3 is TGTGCCAGCAGCTTAGGAGCGATACGGGCAGATACGGAGTATTTT. It yields the protein CASSLGAIRADTEYF.

This clonotype was seen more than once but under ten times. The CDR3: CATSETKDIQYF. The CDR3 DNA follows: TGTGCCACCAGTGAAACCAAGGACATTCAGTACTTC. The chain joins TRBV24-1 to TRBJ2-4; D is ambiguous. Between the trimmed V and J ends, which lost 4 bases and 8 bases, there was a span of 8 bases. CDR3 length: 12 residues. Germline V lookup: CDR1 KGHDR, CDR2 SFDVKD.

The DNA for the CDR3 is TGTGCCAGCAGCCCCTCAAGCGGGGGCCAGTACAATGAGCAGTTCTTC. It yields the protein CASSPSSGGQYNEQFF. The chain is built from TRBV3-1 and TRBJ2-1; 8 positions agree with TRBD2. Germline V CDR1 and CDR2: LGHDT, YNNKEL (reference sequence). The CDR3 sequence is 16 residues long. The junction had 9 bases not matched to a gene; V was cut back by 4 bases and J by 4 bases.

This chain joins TRBV18 and TRBJ1-3, with no clear D. Trimming removed 5 bases from V and 5 bases from J, with 7 bases in between. The CDR3 consists of 12 residues. The V gene's germline CDR1 is KGHSH and CDR2 LQKENI. In DNA, the CDR3 is TGTGCCAGCTCAGTGGAGAGAAACACCATATATTTT. This encodes CASSVERNTIYF.

This chain joins TRBV15 and TRBJ2-1, with D tentatively TRBD2 (6 bases). This CDR3 is built from 13 residues. V was shortened by 3 bases and J by 13 bases, with 16 bases between the two germline ends. Germline V CDR1 and CDR2: LNHNV, YYDKDF (reference sequence). DNA of the CDR3: TGTGCCACCAGCAGCGGGGGATCGACGGTTCAGTTCTTC. It translates to CATSSGGSTVQFF.

This chain uses TRBV5-1 with TRBJ2-2, with a tentative D call TRBD1 (6 bases). Germline-derived CDR1 and CDR2 are SGHRS and YFSETQ. This CDR3 comprises 18 residues. V lost 3 bases to trimming and J lost 0 bases, with 18 bases between them. For the CDR3, the DNA is TGCGCCAGCAGCTCCATAGCGAAGACAGGTCCGAACACCGGGGAGCTGTTTTTT. Translation: CASSSIAKTGPNTGELFF.

This chain links TRBV24-1 with TRBJ1-5; 8 bases fit TRBD1. Germline V CDR1 and CDR2: KGHDR, SFDVKD. This CDR3 is built from 15 residues. With 3 bases clipped from V and 2 bases from J, the junction kept 2 bases outside the gene matches. CDR3 protein: CATSDPGQGNQPQHF. The CDR3 coding sequence is TGTGCCACCAGTGATCCGGGACAGGGCAATCAGCCCCAGCATTTT.

The chain carries TRBV29-1 and TRBJ1-1, with D hard to call. The CDR3 is 12 amino acids. The V gene's germline CDR1 is SQVTM and CDR2 ANQGSEA. V lost 7 bases, J lost 0 bases, and 9 bases lay in between. The CDR3 is CSAGRLNTEAFF. CDR3 DNA: TGCAGCGCAGGACGGTTGAACACTGAAGCTTTCTTT. Looking up the rest from reference TRBV29-1 and TRBJ1-1 gives the full variable domain: SAVISQKPSRDICQRGTSLTIQCQVDSQVTMMFWYRQQPGQSLTLIATANQGSEATYESGFVIDKFPISRPNLTFSTLTVSNMSPEDSSIYLCSAGRLNTEAFFGQGTRLTVV.

The chain couples TRBV20-1 to TRBJ1-1; D is possibly TRBD1 (5 bases). V was trimmed by 3 bases and J by 10 bases, leaving 18 bases between them. The CDR3 is 13 amino acids. CDR1 and CDR2 (germline): DFQATT, SNEGSKA (reference sequence). CDR3 region: CSASSLQGQSAFF. The CDR3, as DNA: TGCAGTGCTAGTTCTTTGCAGGGCCAATCAGCTTTCTTT.

This clonotype was seen more than once but under ten times. The V gene is TRBV25-1, the J gene TRBJ2-7; 9 bases are a match to TRBD2. There are 14 residues in the CDR3. Germline lookup yields CDR1 MGHDK and CDR2 SYGVNS. V dropped 1 base and J dropped 5; count of bases not matched to a gene: 3. The CDR3 sequence: CASSEWAGGNEQYF. The DNA of the CDR3 is TGTGCCAGCAGTGAATGGGCGGGAGGGAACGAGCAGTACTTC.

This clonotype has at least ten counts. The chain carries TRBV5-1 and TRBJ2-3, with D possibly being TRBD2 (6 bases). Germline V CDR1 and CDR2: SGHRS, YFSETQ. The germline V and J ends were trimmed by 1 base and 0 bases, with 9 bases remaining between them. The CDR3 covers 15 residues. CDR3 bases: TGCGCCAGCAGCTTGACCGGGACTAGCACAGATACGCAGTATTTT. Its translation: CASSLTGTSTDTQYF.

The V and J genes are TRBV5-1 and TRBJ2-4; D remains ambiguous. CDR3 length equals 17 residues. The germline gives CDR1 SGHRS, CDR2 YFSETQ. V lost 1 base and J lost 0, with 14 bases in between. The CDR3 is CASSLRVSQVAKNIQYF. The DNA of the CDR3 is TGCGCCAGCAGCTTGCGCGTCTCACAAGTAGCCAAAAACATTCAGTACTTC.

V gene TRBV2 combines with J gene TRBJ2-1, with 9 bases fitting TRBD2. With 4 bases clipped from V and 4 bases from J, the junction kept 2 bases outside the gene matches. CDR1 is SNHLY, CDR2 FYNNEI, per germline. The CDR3 loop spans 14 amino acids. The CDR3 DNA reads TGTGCCAGCAGTGCTAGCGGGGTGTACAATGAGCAGTTCTTC. This translates into CASSASGVYNEQFF.

This clonotype was seen repeatedly, ten times or more. The J gene is TRBJ2-2, the V gene TRBV4-2; D might be TRBD1 or TRBD2, each matching 5 bases. In germline, CDR1 is LGHNA, CDR2 YNFKEQ. The V end lost 3 bases, the J end lost 1 base, and 6 bases lay between the germline ends. The CDR3 is 14 amino acids. CDR3 sequence reads: CASSQGRNTGELFF. CDR3 DNA sequence: TGTGCCAGCAGCCAGGGACGGAACACCGGGGAGCTGTTTTTT.

The chain combines TRBV4-1 with TRBJ2-7; D not resolved. This CDR3 has 14 residues. Trimming shortened V by 2 bases and J by 2 bases, and 10 bases separated the two germline ends. Germline loops: CDR1 MGHRA, CDR2 YSYEKL. The CDR3: CASSQSPRTYEQYF. In nucleotides, the CDR3 is TGCGCCAGCAGCCAAAGTCCCAGGACCTACGAGCAGTACTTC.

This clonotype came up a few times. The chain carries TRBV5-1 and TRBJ1-1, with 8 nucleotides matching TRBD1. The CDR3 covers 14 residues. The germline gives CDR1 SGHRS, CDR2 YFSETQ. V lost 2 bases, J lost 4 bases, and 4 bases stayed unmatched. As DNA, the CDR3 is TGCGCCAGCAGCTTACAAACAGGGGGCACTGAAGCTTTCTTT. The encoded protein is CASSLQTGGTEAFF.

This clonotype was found a few times. V is TRBV5-4 and J is TRBJ2-1; 9 nucleotides agree with TRBD1. V lost 4 bases to trimming and J lost 7 bases; unmatched junction nucleotides: 9. CDR3 length: 15 residues. CDR1 and CDR2 (germline): SGHNT, YYREEE (reference sequence). Here the CDR3 DNA reads TGTGCCAGCAGCCGTCCCGGGACAGGGTATAATGAGCAGTTCTTC. It codes for CASSRPGTGYNEQFF.

This clonotype was counted only a few times. V usage is TRBV7-3 and J usage is TRBJ2-5, with 9 bases fitting TRBD1. The germline V gene encodes CDR1 SGHTA and CDR2 FQGTGA. The CDR3 extends over 14 amino acids. V trimming: 5 bases; J trimming: 5 bases; junction bases outside the gene matches: 6. The CDR3 sequence: CASSPTGTGETQYF. CDR3 sequence (DNA): TGTGCCAGCAGCCCAACCGGGACAGGGGAGACCCAGTACTTC.

V gene TRBV29-1 combines with J gene TRBJ2-5, with D unresolved. Germline V CDR1 and CDR2: SQVTM, ANQGSEA. CDR3 size: 12 residues. V lost 3 bases to trimming and J lost 1 base, with 6 bases between them. The CDR3 DNA sequence: TGCAGCGTTGAGGGGTTCCAAGAGACCCAGTACTTC. Translated, it gives CSVEGFQETQYF. Full variable domain (outside the CDR3, taken from reference TRBV29-1 and TRBJ2-5): SAVISQKPSRDICQRGTSLTIQCQVDSQVTMMFWYRQQPGQSLTLIATANQGSEATYESGFVIDKFPISRPNLTFSTLTVSNMSPEDSSIYLCSVEGFQETQYFGPGTRLLVL.